The entry that follows covers one TCR beta chain sequence. Its antigen remains undetermined. Base-call qualities are not available, and no considerably larger clone is one nucleotide away. The record originates from a study of monozygotic twins with cystic fibrosis (dated by TCRdb to the early 2020s). At the level of the whole study: Around 3 micrograms of fragmented DNA went through approximately 16 PCR cycles to produce barcoded libraries. Twins were ranked among about 990 cohort participants for weight-for-height and FEVPerc (FEV1 disease centile) on the day of blood sampling. Data for three of the twin pairs had previously been reported in another context. The cohort included ten female and six male twin pairs, mostly children and adolescents, aged about 2.0 to 40 years with a median of 9.1 years. TCR beta repertoires were compared within and between 16 monozygotic twin pairs with cystic fibrosis so that genetic influence on V and J gene usage could be assessed. Broad study findings and their caveats: V gene usage was most similar to the co-twin in 13 of 16 pairs, and J usage was most similar to the co-twin in 8 of 16 pairs, which suggests genetic constraints. Simpson clonality was found to be generally low (median around 0.01), suggesting a naive-dominated repertoire, although higher clonality was observed in the most severely affected patients. The cohort was small, and no association was found between shared CDR3 numbers and age, concordance or disease severity. Monozygotic CF twin pairs shared significantly more nucleotide-identical clonotypes within each pair than unrelated CF individuals shared with one another (P = 0.000026, Mann-Whitney).

The twin pairs came from the European Cystic Fibrosis Twin and Sibling Study Cohort, a cohort that recruited patients from over a hundred CF clinics across 14 European countries. Zygosity and CFTR genotype were verified in-house, with zygosity tested by multiplex PCR of nine short tandem repeat loci. Peripheral blood was sampled from each twin, with clinical parameters recorded on the day of blood sampling. Phenol/chloroform extraction was used to isolate genomic DNA from peripheral blood cells, and the DNA was then kept in TE buffer at 4 degrees C. Following the manufacturer's instructions, TCR beta CDR3 regions were amplified by multiplex PCR with the immunoSEQ immune profiling system. Sequencing was performed on an Illumina NextSeq system. The paper's data handling went like this. Sequence data were processed on the immunoSEQ Analyzer platform, and clonality was calculated as the square root of Simpson's index of productive rearrangements. Jensen-Shannon distance served as the measure of similarity in V and J usage, while OLGA was used to compute CDR3 generation probabilities. Shared CDR3 sequences were searched against the immuneACCESS database (August 2020) and VDJdb (December 2020). TCRdb took over this immuneACCESS table, retaining in-frame rearrangements with V and J assigned. Such tables are incomplete; in checked studies, under half of the missing clones stem from an unresolved V gene, and the remainder is unexplained. For V, J and clone size, that table is used; D and trimming come from the DNA. This sample has about 14,000 clones in its table, and roughly 91% of those were observed once. Of the sample, 8% to 9.5% is held by the ten largest clones.

Here V drops 0 bases and J drops 1 base, and the junction holds 1 base not matched to any gene. There are 15 amino acids in the CDR3, from cysteine to phenylalanine inclusive. The entry retains the CDR3 DNA only, 45 bases that are in frame from base 1. CDR1 and CDR2, per the germline V gene (reference sequence), are SEHNR and FQNEAQ. The receptor comes from a girl aged 2-9 years with cystic fibrosis. The sequence joins TRBV7-9 to TRBJ1-1; TRBD1 lines up with 8 middle nucleotides. Sample: blood. The DNA sequence is as follows: TGTGCCAGCAGCTTAGCTGGACAGGGGAACACTGAAGCTTTCTTT. Its product reads: CASSLAGQGNTEAFF.